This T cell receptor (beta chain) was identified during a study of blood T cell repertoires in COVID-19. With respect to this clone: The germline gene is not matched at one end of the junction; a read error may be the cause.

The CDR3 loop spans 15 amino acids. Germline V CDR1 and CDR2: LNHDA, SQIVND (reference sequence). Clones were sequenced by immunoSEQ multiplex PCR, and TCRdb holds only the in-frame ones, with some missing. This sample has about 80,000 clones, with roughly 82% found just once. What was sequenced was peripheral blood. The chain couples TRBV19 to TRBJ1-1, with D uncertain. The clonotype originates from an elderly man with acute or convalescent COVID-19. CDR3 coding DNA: TGTGCCAGTAGTATGACGACGGATTATGGACTGCGTCGACTCTTT. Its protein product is CASSMTTDYGLRRLF.